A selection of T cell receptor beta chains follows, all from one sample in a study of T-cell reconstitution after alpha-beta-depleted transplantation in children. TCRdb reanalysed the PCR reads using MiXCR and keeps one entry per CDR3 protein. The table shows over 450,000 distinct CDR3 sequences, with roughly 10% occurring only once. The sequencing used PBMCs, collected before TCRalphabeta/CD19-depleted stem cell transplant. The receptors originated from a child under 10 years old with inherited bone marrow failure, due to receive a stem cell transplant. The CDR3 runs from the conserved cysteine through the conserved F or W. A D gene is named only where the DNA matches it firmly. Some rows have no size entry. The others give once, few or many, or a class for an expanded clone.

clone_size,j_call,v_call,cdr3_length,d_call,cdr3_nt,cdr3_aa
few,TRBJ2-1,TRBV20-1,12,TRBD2,TGCACCCCGGGACTAGCGAACAATGAGCAGTTCTTC,CTPGLANNEQFF
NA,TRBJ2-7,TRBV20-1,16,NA,TGCAGTGCTACCAGGACTCAAAGCCCCCCTCCCTACGAGCAGTACTTC,CSATRTQSPPPYEQYF
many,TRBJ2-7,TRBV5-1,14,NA,TGCGCCAGCAGCTTCCGGCCGGGGCCCTACGAGCAGTACTTC,CASSFRPGPYEQYF
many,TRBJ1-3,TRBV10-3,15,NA,TGTGCCATCAGTGACCCACGGGACTCTGGAAACACCATATATTTT,CAISDPRDSGNTIYF
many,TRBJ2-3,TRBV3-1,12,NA,TGTGCCAGTGGGACCCAGCGGCATACGCAGTATTTT,CASGTQRHTQYF
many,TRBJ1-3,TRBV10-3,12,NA,TGTGCCATCATGACATCTGGAAACACCATATATTTT,CAIMTSGNTIYF
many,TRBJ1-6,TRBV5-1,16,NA,TGCGCCAGCAGCTTGGTAGGGGGTGATTATAATTCACCCCTCCACTTT,CASSLVGGDYNSPLHF
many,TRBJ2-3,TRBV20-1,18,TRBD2,TGCAGTGCTAGTGGGTGGCCCCGGACTAGCGGTAGCACAGATACGCAGTATTTT,CSASGWPRTSGSTDTQYF
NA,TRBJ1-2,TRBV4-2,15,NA,TGTGCCAGCAGCCCATTACGACAGGCTGGCGGTGGCTACACCTTC,CASSPLRQAGGGYTF
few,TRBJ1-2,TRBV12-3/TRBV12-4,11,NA,TGTGCCAGCAGTACGGGGCCAGGCTACACCTTC,CASSTGPGYTF
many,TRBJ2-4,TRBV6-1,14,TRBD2,TGTGCCAGCAGTAATCTAGCGGGAGTGGACATTCAGTACTTC,CASSNLAGVDIQYF
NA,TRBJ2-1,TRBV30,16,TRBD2,TGTGCCTGGAGTGAAACAACTAGCGTAGCCTACAATGAGCAGTTCTTC,CAWSETTSVAYNEQFF
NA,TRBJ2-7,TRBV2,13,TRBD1,TGTGCCAGCAGTGCCGGGACAGCAAACGAGCAGTACTTC,CASSAGTANEQYF
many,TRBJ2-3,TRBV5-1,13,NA,TGCGCCAGCAGGGAGTTGGGCACAGATACGCAGTATTTT,CASRELGTDTQYF
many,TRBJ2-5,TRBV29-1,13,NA,TGCAGCGTTGGTGGGCTGTACCAAGAGACCCAGTACTTC,CSVGGLYQETQYF
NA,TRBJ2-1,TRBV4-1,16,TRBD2,TGCGCCAGCAGCCAGCCCGGGACTAGCGGGGCCAATGAGCAGTTCTTC,CASSQPGTSGANEQFF
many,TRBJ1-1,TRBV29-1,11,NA,TGCAGCGGGTGGGGGAAGTTCGGAGCTTTCTTT,CSGWGKFGAFF
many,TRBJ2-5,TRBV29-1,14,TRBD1,TGCAGCGTGGAAGGACAGGGCACGATGGAGACCCAGTACTTC,CSVEGQGTMETQYF
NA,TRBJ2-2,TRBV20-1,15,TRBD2,TGCAGTGCTAGATGGACTAGCGGGAGTGCCGGGGAGCTGTTTTTT,CSARWTSGSAGELFF
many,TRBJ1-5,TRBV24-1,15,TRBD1,TGTGCCACCAGTGAGACCACAGGGGGCGGACAGCCCCAGCATTTT,CATSETTGGGQPQHF
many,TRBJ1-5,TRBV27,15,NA,TGTGCCAGCAGTCAGCGTGGGGGGAGCAATCAGCCCCAGCATTTT,CASSQRGGSNQPQHF
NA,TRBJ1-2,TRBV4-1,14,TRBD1,TGCGCCAGCAGCCAAGGGGACAGGGAGGACGGCTACACCTTC,CASSQGDREDGYTF
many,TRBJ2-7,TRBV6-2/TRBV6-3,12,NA,TGTGCCAGCAGTTACATGCCCGGCGAGCAGTACTTC,CASSYMPGEQYF
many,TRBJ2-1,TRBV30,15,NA,TGTGCCTGGAGTACCGAAATTGGGGGATACAATGAGCAGTTCTTC,CAWSTEIGGYNEQFF
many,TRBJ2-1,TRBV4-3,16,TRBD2,TGCGCCAGCAGCCATTACCTAGCGGGAGACTACAATGAGCAGTTCTTC,CASSHYLAGDYNEQFF
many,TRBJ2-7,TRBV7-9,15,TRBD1,TGTGCCAGCAGCTCCGGGGGACAGGGAATTCACGAGCAGTACTTC,CASSSGGQGIHEQYF
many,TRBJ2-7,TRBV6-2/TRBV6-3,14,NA,TGTGCCAGCAGTTACGGGGAAGTATGGTTCGAGCAGTACTTC,CASSYGEVWFEQYF
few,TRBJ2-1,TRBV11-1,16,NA,TGTGCCAGCAGCTTAGTGGGGGGTACTTTCTACAATGAGCAGTTCTTC,CASSLVGGTFYNEQFF
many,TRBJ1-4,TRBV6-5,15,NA,TGTGCCAGCAGTTACGGGCCCCGGGATAATGAAAAACTGTTTTTT,CASSYGPRDNEKLFF
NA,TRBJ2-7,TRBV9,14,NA,TGTGCCAGCGGCACAGGACCTTTAGGCTACGAGCAGTACTTC,CASGTGPLGYEQYF
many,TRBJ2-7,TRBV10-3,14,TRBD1,TGTGCCATCAGTGAGTGGGACAGGGTGCGCGAGCAGTACTTC,CAISEWDRVREQYF